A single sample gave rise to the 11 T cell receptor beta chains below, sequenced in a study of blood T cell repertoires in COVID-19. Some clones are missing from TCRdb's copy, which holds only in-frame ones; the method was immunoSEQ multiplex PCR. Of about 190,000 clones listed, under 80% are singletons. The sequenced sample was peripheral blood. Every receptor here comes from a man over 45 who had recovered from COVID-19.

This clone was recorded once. The CDR3 bases are TGCGCCAGCAGTTTAACCGCAGGGGAAGGGATAAATTCACCCCTCCACTTT. Protein sequence: CASSLTAGEGINSPLHF. This chain links TRBV5-1 with TRBJ1-6, with D perhaps TRBD1 (6 bases). V shed 5 bases and J shed 7 bases, with 22 bases lying between them. The CDR3 extends over 17 amino acids. CDR1 is SGHRS, CDR2 YFSETQ, per germline.

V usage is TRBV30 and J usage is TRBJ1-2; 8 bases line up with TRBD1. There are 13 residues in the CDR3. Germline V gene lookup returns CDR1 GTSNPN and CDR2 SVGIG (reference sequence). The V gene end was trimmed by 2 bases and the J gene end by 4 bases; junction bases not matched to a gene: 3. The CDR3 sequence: CAWSLGQGYGYTF. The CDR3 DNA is TGTGCCTGGAGTTTAGGACAGGGCTATGGCTACACCTTC.

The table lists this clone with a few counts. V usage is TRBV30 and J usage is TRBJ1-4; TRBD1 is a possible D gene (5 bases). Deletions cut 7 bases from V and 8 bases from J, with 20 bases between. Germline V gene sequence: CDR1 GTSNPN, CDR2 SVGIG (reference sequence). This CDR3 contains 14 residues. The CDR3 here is CASTLMGGEEKLFF. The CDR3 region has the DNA TGTGCCTCGACTCTTATGGGGGGTGAAGAAAAACTGTTTTTT. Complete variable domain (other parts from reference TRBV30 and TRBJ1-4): SQTIHQWPATLVQPVGSPLSLECTVEGTSNPNLYWYRQAAGRGLQLLFYSVGIGQISSEVPQNLSASRPQDRQFILSSKKLLLSDSGFYLCASTLMGGEEKLFFGSGTQLSVL.

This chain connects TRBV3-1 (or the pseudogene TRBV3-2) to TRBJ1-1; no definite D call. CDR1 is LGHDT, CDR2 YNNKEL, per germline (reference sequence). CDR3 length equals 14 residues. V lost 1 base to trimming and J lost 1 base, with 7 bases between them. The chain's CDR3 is CASSQVQKNTEAFF. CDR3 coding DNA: TGTGCCAGCAGCCAAGTTCAGAAGAACACTGAAGCTTTCTTT.

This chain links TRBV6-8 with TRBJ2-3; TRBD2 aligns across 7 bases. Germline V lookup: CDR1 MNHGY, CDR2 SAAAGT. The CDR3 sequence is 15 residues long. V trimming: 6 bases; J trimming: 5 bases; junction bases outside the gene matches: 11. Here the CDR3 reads CASSKTSSLGDTQYF. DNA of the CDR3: TGTGCCAGCAGCAAGACTAGCTCCCTCGGAGATACGCAGTATTTT.

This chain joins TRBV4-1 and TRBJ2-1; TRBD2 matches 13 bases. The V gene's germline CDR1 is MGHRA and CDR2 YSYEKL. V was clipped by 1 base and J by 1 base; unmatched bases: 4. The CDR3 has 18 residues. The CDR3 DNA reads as TGCGCCAGCAGCCAAGGGACTAGCGGGAGTCTTTCCTACAATGAGCAGTTCTTC. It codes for CASSQGTSGSLSYNEQFF.

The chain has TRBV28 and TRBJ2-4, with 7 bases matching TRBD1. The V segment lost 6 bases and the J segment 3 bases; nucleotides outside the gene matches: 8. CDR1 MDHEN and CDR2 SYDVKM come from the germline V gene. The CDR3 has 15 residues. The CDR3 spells CASSSYNRGKNIQYF. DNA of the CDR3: TGTGCCAGCAGCTCATATAACAGGGGCAAAAACATTCAGTACTTC.

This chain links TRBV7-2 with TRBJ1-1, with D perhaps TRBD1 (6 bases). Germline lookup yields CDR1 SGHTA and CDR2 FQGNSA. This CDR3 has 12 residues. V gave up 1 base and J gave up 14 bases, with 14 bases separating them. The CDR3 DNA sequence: TGTGCCAGCAGCTTAGGGACAGCCGTAGTCTTCTTT. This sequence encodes CASSLGTAVVFF.

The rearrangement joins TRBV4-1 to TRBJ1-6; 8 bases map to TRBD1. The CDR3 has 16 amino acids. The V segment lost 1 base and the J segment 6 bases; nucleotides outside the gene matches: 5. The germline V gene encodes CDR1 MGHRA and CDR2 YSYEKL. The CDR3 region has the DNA TGCGCCAGCAGCCAAGGAACAGGGGGATTTAATTCACCCCTCCACTTT. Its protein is CASSQGTGGFNSPLHF.

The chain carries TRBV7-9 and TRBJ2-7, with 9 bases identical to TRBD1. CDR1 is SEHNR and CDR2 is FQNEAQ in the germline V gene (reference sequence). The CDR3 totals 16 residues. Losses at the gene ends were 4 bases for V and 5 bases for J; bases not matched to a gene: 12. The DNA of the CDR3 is TGTGCCAGCAGCTCCCGGGGACAGGGCAACGCGGACGAGCAGTACTTC. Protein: CASSSRGQGNADEQYF.

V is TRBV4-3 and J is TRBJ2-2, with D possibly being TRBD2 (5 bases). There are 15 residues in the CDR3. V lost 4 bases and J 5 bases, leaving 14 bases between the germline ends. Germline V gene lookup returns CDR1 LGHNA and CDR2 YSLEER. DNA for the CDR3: TGCGCCAGCAGCCGCGGGCGGAGCGTAACCGGGGAGCTGTTTTTT. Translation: CASSRGRSVTGELFF.